This is a list of T cell receptor beta chains from one sample in a study of post-analysis software for immune sequencing data. TCRdb redid the calling of the PCR reads with MiXCR, one entry per CDR3 protein. Among 750,000 to 950,000 distinct CDR3 sequences listed, about 57% were seen once. Sequencing was performed on blood. These receptors all stem from a girl aged 5 to 17 with multiple sclerosis. Each CDR3 is given with its conserved first and last residue. A D gene is named only where the DNA matches it firmly. Rows give clone size only sometimes, using once, few, many, or a class for an expanded clone.

abundance: -; v_gene: TRBV29-1; j_gene: TRBJ2-7; d_gene: TRBD2; CDR3aa: CSAPREGTLFYEQYF; CDR3nt: TGCAGCGCTCCAAGGGAGGGCACCTTATTCTACGAGCAGTACTTC
abundance: -; v_gene: TRBV5-1; j_gene: TRBJ2-1; d_gene: TRBD2; CDR3aa: CASSSGRVNEQFF; CDR3nt: TGCGCCAGCAGCTCCGGGAGGGTCAATGAGCAGTTCTTC
abundance: -; v_gene: TRBV7-8; j_gene: TRBJ2-1; d_gene: -; CDR3aa: CASSLLGLDEQFF; CDR3nt: TGTGCCAGCAGTTTATTAGGATTGGACGAGCAGTTCTTC
abundance: once; v_gene: TRBV20-1; j_gene: TRBJ2-7; d_gene: TRBD1; CDR3aa: CSARPPGTGGSSYEQYF; CDR3nt: TGCAGTGCTAGGCCCCCCGGGACAGGGGGGTCCTCCTACGAGCAGTACTTC
abundance: few; v_gene: TRBV29-1; j_gene: TRBJ2-3; d_gene: -; CDR3aa: CSVEWGSSTDTQYF; CDR3nt: TGCAGCGTTGAATGGGGTTCTAGCACAGATACGCAGTATTTT
abundance: -; v_gene: TRBV12-5; j_gene: TRBJ2-1; d_gene: TRBD2; CDR3aa: CASGLPHGTSGNYNEQFF; CDR3nt: TGTGCTAGTGGTTTGCCGCATGGGACTAGCGGGAACTACAATGAGCAGTTCTTC
abundance: -; v_gene: TRBV5-1; j_gene: TRBJ2-1; d_gene: TRBD2; CDR3aa: CASSPGLARVNEQFF; CDR3nt: TGCGCCAGCAGCCCGGGACTAGCGAGGGTGAATGAGCAGTTCTTC
abundance: -; v_gene: TRBV7-3; j_gene: TRBJ2-3; d_gene: -; CDR3aa: CASSFTPMSTDTQYF; CDR3nt: TGTGCCAGCAGTTTCACTCCCATGAGCACAGATACGCAGTATTTT
abundance: -; v_gene: TRBV20-1; j_gene: TRBJ2-7; d_gene: -; CDR3aa: CSARVVGDYEQYF; CDR3nt: TGCAGTGCTAGGGTGGTGGGGGACTACGAGCAGTACTTC
abundance: few; v_gene: TRBV10-3; j_gene: TRBJ2-7; d_gene: -; CDR3aa: CAISESRDGTGEQYF; CDR3nt: TGTGCCATCAGTGAGTCTCGAGACGGGACGGGCGAGCAGTACTTC
abundance: -; v_gene: TRBV6-1; j_gene: TRBJ1-5; d_gene: -; CDR3aa: CASSGVRGIQPQHF; CDR3nt: TGTGCCAGCAGTGGGGTAAGGGGGATTCAGCCCCAGCATTTT
abundance: -; v_gene: TRBV12-3/TRBV12-4; j_gene: TRBJ2-5; d_gene: TRBD1; CDR3aa: CASSYTLPPGQEETQYF; CDR3nt: TGTGCCAGCAGCTATACACTTCCCCCGGGACAGGAGGAGACCCAGTACTTC
abundance: -; v_gene: TRBV4-2; j_gene: TRBJ2-1; d_gene: -; CDR3aa: CASSQAREYNEQFF; CDR3nt: TGTGCCAGCAGCCAAGCCAGGGAGTACAATGAGCAGTTCTTC
abundance: -; v_gene: TRBV27; j_gene: TRBJ2-7; d_gene: TRBD2; CDR3aa: CASSSSGGIYEQYF; CDR3nt: TGTGCCAGCAGTTCTAGCGGGGGAATCTACGAGCAGTACTTC
abundance: few; v_gene: TRBV6-1; j_gene: TRBJ2-7; d_gene: -; CDR3aa: CASSKRSVYEQYF; CDR3nt: TGTGCCAGCAGCAAAAGGTCCGTCTACGAGCAGTACTTC
abundance: -; v_gene: TRBV12-3/TRBV12-4; j_gene: TRBJ2-3; d_gene: TRBD1; CDR3aa: CASTELRTGGTDAQYF; CDR3nt: TGTGCCAGCACCGAACTTCGGACAGGGGGCACAGATGCGCAGTATTTT
abundance: -; v_gene: TRBV3-1; j_gene: TRBJ1-4; d_gene: -; CDR3aa: CASSQDGGRVNEKLFF; CDR3nt: TGTGCCAGCAGCCAAGATGGGGGGCGGGTGAATGAAAAACTGTTTTTT
abundance: -; v_gene: TRBV6-6; j_gene: TRBJ1-4; d_gene: -; CDR3aa: CASKPGSTNEKLFF; CDR3nt: TGTGCCAGCAAGCCCGGTTCAACTAATGAAAAACTGTTTTTT
abundance: -; v_gene: TRBV13; j_gene: TRBJ1-2; d_gene: -; CDR3aa: CASSRRTDNYGYTF; CDR3nt: TGTGCCAGCAGCCGGCGGACGGATAACTATGGCTACACCTTC
abundance: -; v_gene: TRBV7-9; j_gene: TRBJ2-7; d_gene: -; CDR3aa: CATEGTANYDQYF; CDR3nt: TGTGCCACCGAGGGGACGGCTAACTACGATCAGTACTTC
abundance: -; v_gene: TRBV29-1; j_gene: TRBJ1-1; d_gene: -; CDR3aa: CSVAGRGENTEAFF; CDR3nt: TGCAGCGTTGCGGGGCGGGGAGAGAACACTGAAGCTTTCTTT
abundance: -; v_gene: TRBV5-6; j_gene: TRBJ2-1; d_gene: -; CDR3aa: CASSFRPGRSAIEQFF; CDR3nt: TGTGCCAGCAGTTTCAGACCAGGGCGGTCAGCAATTGAGCAGTTCTTC
abundance: -; v_gene: TRBV5-1; j_gene: TRBJ2-4; d_gene: TRBD1; CDR3aa: CASSVGSPGSQGEQYF; CDR3nt: TGCGCCAGCAGCGTCGGTAGTCCAGGGTCCCAGGGGGAGCAGTACTTC
abundance: -; v_gene: TRBV5-1; j_gene: TRBJ2-3; d_gene: -; CDR3aa: CASSLGTLTTIHTDTQYF; CDR3nt: TGCGCCAGCAGCTTGGGGACCCTAACCACCATCCACACAGATACGCAGTATTTT
abundance: -; v_gene: TRBV5-1; j_gene: TRBJ2-5; d_gene: -; CDR3aa: CASSTGTSAETQYF; CDR3nt: TGCGCCAGCAGCACGGGGACCAGCGCAGAGACCCAGTACTTC
abundance: -; v_gene: TRBV25-1; j_gene: TRBJ1-4; d_gene: -; CDR3aa: CASSYGVKLFF; CDR3nt: TGTGCCAGCAGTTACGGGGTTAAACTGTTTTTT
abundance: -; v_gene: TRBV4-1; j_gene: TRBJ2-3; d_gene: TRBD2; CDR3aa: CASSQGSLHKTAGGPETDTQYF; CDR3nt: TGCGCCAGCAGCCAAGGGTCCCTCCATAAAACAGCGGGGGGGCCGGAGACAGATACGCAGTATTTT
abundance: -; v_gene: TRBV12-5; j_gene: TRBJ2-7; d_gene: -; CDR3aa: CASGLVQPRLAYEQYF; CDR3nt: TGTGCTAGTGGTTTGGTACAGCCGAGGTTGGCCTACGAGCAGTACTTC
abundance: -; v_gene: TRBV7-2; j_gene: TRBJ2-7; d_gene: -; CDR3aa: CASSLGGSILGGEQYF; CDR3nt: TGTGCCAGCAGCTTAGGAGGTAGTATCCTGGGAGGCGAGCAGTACTTC
abundance: -; v_gene: TRBV27; j_gene: TRBJ2-1; d_gene: -; CDR3aa: CASSLSETLYSEQFF; CDR3nt: TGTGCCAGCAGTTTATCGGAGACCCTATACAGTGAGCAGTTCTTC
abundance: -; v_gene: TRBV29-1; j_gene: TRBJ2-5; d_gene: -; CDR3aa: CSYGPRETQYF; CDR3nt: TGCAGCTATGGCCCGAGAGAGACCCAGTACTTC
abundance: -; v_gene: TRBV29-1; j_gene: TRBJ2-1; d_gene: TRBD1; CDR3aa: CSVEWRDREDNEQFF; CDR3nt: TGCAGCGTTGAGTGGAGGGACAGGGAGGACAATGAGCAGTTCTTC
abundance: -; v_gene: TRBV10-3; j_gene: TRBJ2-4; d_gene: TRBD1; CDR3aa: CAISDNRGAKNIQYF; CDR3nt: TGTGCCATCAGCGACAACAGGGGAGCCAAAAACATTCAGTACTTC
abundance: once; v_gene: TRBV6-5; j_gene: TRBJ2-7; d_gene: TRBD1; CDR3aa: CASRRTGVIDEQYF; CDR3nt: TGTGCCAGCAGACGGACAGGGGTCATAGACGAGCAGTACTTC
abundance: -; v_gene: TRBV5-1; j_gene: TRBJ2-5; d_gene: -; CDR3aa: CASSQFGLQETQYF; CDR3nt: TGCGCCAGCAGCCAGTTTGGACTACAAGAGACCCAGTACTTC
abundance: -; v_gene: TRBV12-3/TRBV12-4; j_gene: TRBJ1-5; d_gene: -; CDR3aa: CASNNGPGRPQHF; CDR3nt: TGTGCCAGTAACAACGGGCCCGGACGGCCCCAGCATTTT
abundance: -; v_gene: TRBV7-3; j_gene: TRBJ2-6; d_gene: TRBD1; CDR3aa: CASSMTGNGANVLTF; CDR3nt: TGTGCCAGCAGCATGACAGGGAATGGGGCCAACGTCCTGACTTTC
abundance: few; v_gene: TRBV7-9; j_gene: TRBJ2-5; d_gene: -; CDR3aa: CASSLNVGGETQYF; CDR3nt: TGTGCCAGCAGCTTAAATGTGGGAGGAGAGACCCAGTACTTC
abundance: -; v_gene: TRBV7-2; j_gene: TRBJ1-4; d_gene: -; CDR3aa: CACGRSTNEKLFF; CDR3nt: TGTGCCTGCGGCCGCTCAACTAATGAAAAACTGTTTTTT
abundance: -; v_gene: TRBV20-1; j_gene: TRBJ2-2; d_gene: -; CDR3aa: CSVPSVGELFF; CDR3nt: TGCAGTGTCCCCTCCGTGGGGGAGCTGTTTTTT
abundance: -; v_gene: TRBV12-3/TRBV12-4; j_gene: TRBJ2-1; d_gene: -; CDR3aa: CASSIALGGSYNEQFF; CDR3nt: TGTGCCAGCAGTATCGCTTTGGGAGGCTCCTACAATGAGCAGTTCTTC
abundance: -; v_gene: TRBV11-1; j_gene: TRBJ1-1; d_gene: TRBD1; CDR3aa: CASSLRSGGGRTEAFF; CDR3nt: TGTGCCAGCAGCTTAAGGTCAGGGGGTGGTAGGACTGAAGCTTTCTTT
abundance: -; v_gene: TRBV7-9; j_gene: TRBJ2-1; d_gene: TRBD2; CDR3aa: CANSLARSGRARNEQFF; CDR3nt: TGTGCCAACAGCTTAGCGCGAAGCGGGAGGGCCCGAAATGAGCAGTTCTTC
abundance: -; v_gene: TRBV11-3; j_gene: TRBJ1-1; d_gene: -; CDR3aa: CASSLSAFEVFF; CDR3nt: TGTGCCAGCAGCTTAAGCGCCTTTGAAGTTTTCTTT
abundance: -; v_gene: TRBV7-8; j_gene: TRBJ1-5; d_gene: TRBD1; CDR3aa: CASSPRGQGYSNQPQHF; CDR3nt: TGTGCCAGCAGCCCCCGTGGACAGGGCTATAGCAATCAGCCCCAGCATTTT
abundance: -; v_gene: TRBV10-3; j_gene: TRBJ1-1; d_gene: -; CDR3aa: CAIRAPGDPNTEAFF; CDR3nt: TGTGCCATCAGAGCCCCAGGGGACCCGAACACTGAAGCTTTCTTT
abundance: once; v_gene: TRBV7-2; j_gene: TRBJ1-5; d_gene: -; CDR3aa: CASSLRQDYQPQHF; CDR3nt: TGTGCCAGCAGCTTAAGACAGGACTATCAGCCCCAGCATTTT
abundance: once; v_gene: TRBV29-1; j_gene: TRBJ2-1; d_gene: -; CDR3aa: CSVPRGSGTSFEQFF; CDR3nt: TGCAGCGTTCCCCGGGGGAGCGGGACATCATTTGAGCAGTTCTTC
abundance: few; v_gene: TRBV12-3/TRBV12-4; j_gene: TRBJ2-4; d_gene: -; CDR3aa: CASSFGAGEAKNIQYF; CDR3nt: TGTGCCAGCAGTTTTGGGGCGGGCGAAGCCAAAAACATTCAGTACTTC
abundance: -; v_gene: TRBV6-2/TRBV6-3; j_gene: TRBJ1-4; d_gene: -; CDR3aa: CASSYPGHVSFATNEKLFF; CDR3nt: TGTGCCAGCAGTTACCCGGGACATGTCTCTTTCGCAACTAATGAAAAACTGTTTTTT
abundance: -; v_gene: TRBV7-8; j_gene: TRBJ2-7; d_gene: TRBD2; CDR3aa: CASSLGGGPTYEQYF; CDR3nt: TGTGCCAGCAGCTTAGGGGGGGGACCAACCTACGAGCAGTACTTC